Shown below are 32 T cell receptor beta chains from a single sample sequenced in a study of T-cell reconstitution after alpha-beta-depleted transplantation in children. A TCRbeta library incorporating unique molecular identifiers was prepared. Each CDR3 protein gets one entry after TCRdb re-called the PCR reads with MiXCR. This sample has some 640,000 distinct CDR3 sequences; around 17% occur once, and the top ten carry approximately 1.1%. The sequencing here drew on PBMCs from the stem cell graft donor, taken from the stem cell graft. The origin of the receptors is a human donor who donated a stem cell graft to a child with acute myeloid leukemia.

Only one count was recorded for this clonotype. The rearrangement links TRBV7-2 to TRBJ2-5, with 7 bases that match TRBD2. V lost 3 bases and J lost 5; bases outside the gene matches: 15. The CDR3 is made up of 17 amino acids. In germline, CDR1 is SGHTA, CDR2 FQGNSA. CDR3 bases: TGTGCCAGCAGCTTGCCTCCTTGGGAGCGGGGAGGGGAGACCCAGTACTTC. Translating it yields CASSLPPWERGGETQYF. The full variable domain, with the rest looked up from reference TRBV7-2 and TRBJ2-5, is GAGVSQSPSNKVTEKGKDVELRCDPISGHTALYWYRQSLGQGLEFLIYFQGNSAPDKSGLPSDRFSAERTGGSVSTLTIQRTQQEDSAVYLCASSLPPWERGGETQYFGPGTRLLVL.

With regard to this clonotype: This sequence may be a read error, since a much larger clone differs from it by one base. The chain uses TRBV5-5 and TRBJ2-1, with no clear D. Germline V gene sequence: CDR1 SGHKS, CDR2 YYEKEE (reference sequence). The CDR3 has 15 amino acids. DNA of the CDR3: TGTGCCAGCAGCTTGGGTGAAAGCTCCTACAATGAGCATTTCTTC. Translated, it gives CASSLGESSYNEHFF. Drawing the rest from reference TRBV5-5 and TRBJ2-1, the complete variable domain is DAGVTQSPTHLIKTRGQQVTLRCSPISGHKSVSWYQQVLGQGPQFIFQYYEKEERGRGNFPDRFSARQFPNYSSELNVNALLLGDSALYLCASSLGESSYNEHFFGPGTRLTVL.

This clonotype was counted only a few times. CDR3: CASSQKSYEQYF. The DNA for the CDR3 is TGTGCCAGCAGTCAAAAGTCCTACGAGCAGTACTTC. This chain joins TRBV7-9 and TRBJ2-7; D gene ambiguous. Germline V CDR1 and CDR2: SEHNR, FQNEAQ (reference sequence). The CDR3 is 12 residues long. V lost 6 bases, J lost 1 base, and 7 bases lay in between.

This clonotype was counted ten times or more. The V gene is TRBV20-1, the J gene TRBJ1-6, with 12 bases aligning to TRBD1. Unmatched junction bases numbered 14, after V lost 6 bases and J lost 8 bases. Germline assignment: CDR1 DFQATT and CDR2 SNEGSKA (reference sequence). The CDR3 has 17 residues. As DNA, the CDR3 is TGCAGTGCGGAAGGGACAGGGGGCGGCCATTTTGATTCACCCCTCCACTTT. Its translation: CSAEGTGGGHFDSPLHF.

This clonotype was counted at least ten times. The rearrangement joins TRBV29-1 to TRBJ2-1; 9 bases agree with TRBD1. Germline loops: CDR1 SQVTM, CDR2 ANQGSEA. Unmatched junction bases numbered 4, after V lost 6 bases and J lost 4 bases. The CDR3 is 13 amino acids. As DNA, the CDR3 is TGCAGCGTGGGGACAGGGCGGTACAATGAGCAGTTCTTC. Its protein is CSVGTGRYNEQFF.

This clonotype occurred many times. This chain connects TRBV7-7 to TRBJ2-1; either TRBD1 or TRBD2 may supply D (5 bases each). This CDR3 is 18 amino acids long. V was trimmed by 2 bases and J by 0 bases, leaving 17 bases between them. Germline V gene data show CDR1 as SSHAT and CDR2 as FNYEAQ (reference sequence). The CDR3 reads CASSLCNGDRRSYNEQFF. For the CDR3, the DNA is TGTGCCAGCAGCTTATGTAACGGGGACCGTCGCTCCTACAATGAGCAGTTCTTC.

The chain couples TRBV28 to TRBJ2-3; possible D gene TRBD2, 5 bases. The CDR3 is 11 amino acids. V lost 3 bases and J lost 12, with 10 bases in between. From germline, CDR1 is MDHEN and CDR2 SYDVKM. The CDR3 bases are TGTGCCAGCAGTTTGAGGGTGACACAGTATTTT. It specifies CASSLRVTQYF. Drawing the rest from reference TRBV28 and TRBJ2-3, the complete variable domain is DVKVTQSSRYLVKRTGEKVFLECVQDMDHENMFWYRQDPGLGLRLIYFSYDVKMKEKGDIPEGYSVSREKKERFSLILESASTNQTSMYLCASSLRVTQYFGPGTRLTVL.

The chain employs TRBV29-1 and TRBJ2-7, with a possible D match to TRBD2 (7 bases). The germline CDR1 and CDR2 sequences are SQVTM and ANQGSEA. The CDR3 covers 14 residues. Trimming pared 7 bases from V and 0 bases from J, leaving 16 bases between. The CDR3, as DNA: TGCAGCGGGGGGGGGACGGACAGCTCCTACGAGCAGTACTTC. Its protein product is CSGGGTDSSYEQYF.

This rearrangement joins TRBV5-1 to TRBJ1-2; perhaps TRBD1 as D (6 bases). V was cut by 1 base and J by 4 bases, with 8 bases left in between. CDR3 length equals 13 residues. Germline lookup yields CDR1 SGHRS and CDR2 YFSETQ. The CDR3 nucleotides read TGCGCCAGCAGCTTGCCGACAGGCTATGGCTACACCTTC. It translates to CASSLPTGYGYTF.

This clonotype was found a few times. The chain carries TRBV6-1 and TRBJ2-7, with no clear D. The ends were cut back, 0 bases at V and 7 bases at J, with 10 bases in the middle. The CDR3 sequence is 13 residues long. Germline lookup yields CDR1 MNHNS and CDR2 SASEGT. The CDR3 DNA reads TGTGCCAGCAGTGAAGCCCAGCTCCGGGAGCAGTACGTC. Translation gives CASSEAQLREQYV.

The sample holds many counts of this clonotype. The chain couples TRBV20-1 to TRBJ2-5; 11 bases are a match to TRBD2. V shed 5 bases, J shed 2 bases, and the junction held 7 bases outside the gene matches. CDR1 is DFQATT, CDR2 SNEGSKA, per germline (reference sequence). The CDR3 consists of 15 residues. CDR3 region: CSAPAGTSGQETQYF. Written as DNA, the CDR3 is TGCAGTGCTCCCGCGGGGACTAGCGGACAAGAGACCCAGTACTTC.

This chain links TRBV7-2 with TRBJ1-1; D unclear. Looked up from germline, CDR1 is SGHTA and CDR2 is FQGNSA. The CDR3 extends over 15 amino acids. Trimming pared 1 base from V and 5 bases from J, leaving 14 bases between. CDR3 amino acids: CASSLEGSGETEAFF. The CDR3, as DNA: TGTGCCAGCAGCTTAGAGGGTAGCGGGGAAACTGAAGCTTTCTTT.

V is TRBV2 and J is TRBJ2-1, with unresolved D. The CDR3 extends over 12 amino acids. CDR1 and CDR2 from the germline V gene are SNHLY and FYNNEI. V lost 3 bases and J 9 bases, leaving 9 bases between the germline ends. CDR3 nucleotides: TGTGCCAGCAGTGATGGAGATGCTGAGCAGTTCTTC. Translated: CASSDGDAEQFF.

Details on this clonotype: It may be a read error: a sequence one base away is much more abundant. The chain couples TRBV20-1 to TRBJ1-1, with 8 positions matching TRBD1. After removal of 6 bases from V and 3 bases from J, the junction contained 9 bases not matched to a gene. This CDR3 region has 14 residues. Per the germline V gene, CDR1 is DFQATT and CDR2 is SNEGSKA (reference sequence). Here the CDR3 DNA reads TGCAGTGCGTATGACAGGGGCCCTCACACTGAAGCTTTCTTT. Translating it yields CSAYDRGPHTEAFF.

This clonotype came up a few times. V usage is TRBV20-1 and J usage is TRBJ2-3; TRBD2 matches at 11 bases. The CDR3 sequence is 13 residues long. Trimming cost V 3 bases and J 9 bases; bases outside gene matches: 5. Germline CDR1 DFQATT, CDR2 SNEGSKA (reference sequence). DNA for the CDR3: TGCAGTGCTAGTCGGGCTAGCGGGGGGACGCAGTATTTT. It yields the protein CSASRASGGTQYF.

This clonotype was seen only a few times. The chain carries TRBV7-2 and TRBJ1-6; 8 nucleotides align to TRBD1. Germline CDR1 is SGHTA and CDR2 is FQGNSA. J lost 9 bases, V lost 1 base, and 5 bases had no gene match. The CDR3 has 15 residues. The DNA for the CDR3 is TGTGCCAGCAGCTTAGGAGGGCAGGGGGCTTCACCCCTCCACTTT. It yields the protein CASSLGGQGASPLHF.

This clonotype occurred many times. The chain is built from TRBV20-1 and TRBJ1-2; 9 positions match TRBD1. The length of the CDR3 is 14 residues. Trimming at V came to 5 bases and at J to 5 bases, leaving 9 bases not matched to a gene. CDR1 and CDR2 (germline): DFQATT, SNEGSKA (reference sequence). The CDR3, as DNA: TGCAGTGCTTCCACCTCGGGACAGGGTTATGGCTACACCTTC. Protein product: CSASTSGQGYGYTF.

This clonotype was counted ten times or more. The V and J genes are TRBV20-1 and TRBJ2-4; the D gene is possibly TRBD1 (6 bases). The CDR3 length is 13 residues. Trimming cost V 0 bases and J 6 bases, with 9 bases left between them. Germline CDR1 is DFQATT and CDR2 is SNEGSKA (reference sequence). In nucleotides, the CDR3 is TGCAGTGCTAGAGATACAGGGAGAAACATTCAGTACTTC. It translates to CSARDTGRNIQYF.

The sample holds many counts of this clonotype. This chain uses TRBV9 with TRBJ2-2; D is ambiguous. Germline CDR1 is SGDLS and CDR2 is YYNGEE. Trimming removed 4 bases at V and 1 base at J, with 11 bases between. This CDR3 comprises 15 residues. Written as DNA, the CDR3 is TGTGCCAGCAGCCCTCGGACGGAGAACACCGGGGAGCTGTTTTTT. Translating it yields CASSPRTENTGELFF.

This clonotype was seen at least ten times. V and J are TRBV20-1 and TRBJ1-5; D may be TRBD1 (5 bases). Trimming stripped 5 bases from V and 6 bases from J, with 14 bases between. There are 13 residues in the CDR3. Germline CDR1 and CDR2: DFQATT and SNEGSKA (reference sequence). The CDR3, as DNA: TGCAGTGCTCACGGGGTGGGACGTCAGCCCCAGCATTTT. Its translation is CSAHGVGRQPQHF.

This clonotype appeared a few times. The V gene is TRBV20-1, the J gene TRBJ1-5; the D gene is possibly TRBD1 (6 bases). Per germline, CDR1 DFQATT and CDR2 SNEGSKA (reference sequence). The CDR3 loop spans 17 amino acids. The CDR3 sequence is CSAGNRDRLSGNQPQHF. DNA of the CDR3: TGCAGCGCGGGGAACAGGGATCGGCTTTCGGGCAATCAGCCCCAGCATTTT.

As to this clonotype: At one boundary the junction diverges from the germline segment, which might be a read error. The chain links TRBV20-1 to TRBJ2-3, with TRBD2 identical over 10 bases. Germline V gene lookup returns CDR1 DFQATT and CDR2 SNEGSKA (reference sequence). This CDR3 region has 14 residues. CDR3 in amino acids: CSARDRLAGDTQNF. CDR3 in DNA: TGCAGTGCTAGAGATCGGCTAGCGGGGGATACGCAGAATTTT.

This clonotype showed up many times. This chain uses TRBV4-3 with TRBJ2-5, with a tentative D call TRBD2 (5 bases). Between the trimmed V and J ends, which lost 0 bases and 2 bases, there was a span of 13 bases. This CDR3 has 16 amino acids. Germline V CDR1 and CDR2: LGHNA, YSLEER. Here the CDR3 reads CASSQDHRTGQETQYF. The DNA for the CDR3 is TGCGCCAGCAGCCAAGATCACCGGACTGGACAAGAGACCCAGTACTTC.

The chain links TRBV7-2 to TRBJ2-7; 7 nucleotides agree with TRBD2. The junction had 2 bases not matched to a gene; V was cut back by 3 bases and J by 0 bases. The CDR3 runs 14 residues. Germline values: CDR1 SGHTA, CDR2 FQGNSA. In DNA, the CDR3 is TGTGCCAGCAGCTTCCTAGCGGTCTCCTACGAGCAGTACTTC. Its protein product is CASSFLAVSYEQYF.

This clonotype was counted only a few times. This chain connects TRBV5-6 to TRBJ2-7, with TRBD2 identical over 9 bases. J was trimmed by 0 bases and V by 4 bases; bases with no gene match: 8. Germline V gene sequence: CDR1 SGHDT, CDR2 YYEEEE. This CDR3 has 16 residues. The CDR3 DNA is TGTGCCAGCAGCCTCCGTAGCGGGGGTAGCTCCTACGAGCAGTACGTC. Amino acid sequence: CASSLRSGGSSYEQYV.

This clonotype was counted a few times. The rearrangement joins TRBV6-2 or TRBV6-3 to TRBJ1-2, with 10 positions matching TRBD1. The length of the CDR3 is 15 residues. From germline, CDR1 is MNHEY and CDR2 SVGEGT. V dropped 7 bases and J dropped 8; count of bases not matched to a gene: 13. The CDR3 region has the DNA TGTGCCAGCACTTCACCCCGGGACAGGGGCCGCGGCTACACCTTC. Its translation: CASTSPRDRGRGYTF.

The chain couples TRBV20-1 to TRBJ2-2; 7 bases map to TRBD1. Losses at the gene ends were 5 bases for V and 1 base for J; bases not matched to a gene: 4. The germline gives CDR1 DFQATT, CDR2 SNEGSKA (reference sequence). The CDR3 is 14 amino acids. CDR3 loop: CSAEGQKNTGELFF. In DNA, the CDR3 is TGCAGTGCTGAGGGACAGAAGAACACCGGGGAGCTGTTTTTT.

This clonotype occurred many times. The V gene is TRBV20-1, the J gene TRBJ1-1; D might be TRBD1 (6 bases). Trimming cost V 5 bases and J 1 base, with 17 bases left between them. This CDR3 contains 15 residues. Germline V gives CDR1 DFQATT, CDR2 SNEGSKA (reference sequence). The CDR3 DNA is TGCAGTGCTCTAACATTCCAGGACAGGAACACTGAAGCTTTCTTT. This sequence encodes CSALTFQDRNTEAFF.

This clonotype was picked up many times. The gene calls are TRBV12-3 or TRBV12-4 and TRBJ2-4; D remains unclear. This CDR3 is 16 amino acids long. The germline V and J ends were trimmed by 4 bases and 0 bases, with 13 bases remaining between them. In DNA form, the CDR3 reads TGTGCCAGCAGTTCAGACGAAAGTTTAGCCAAAAACATTCAGTACTTC. It yields the protein CASSSDESLAKNIQYF.

This clonotype was counted ten times or more. V and J are TRBV30 and TRBJ2-6; D remains unclear. The CDR3 has 13 residues. Trimming pared 1 base from V and 4 bases from J, leaving 5 bases between. CDR1 is GTSNPN and CDR2 is SVGIG in the germline V gene (reference sequence). The CDR3 region has the DNA TGTGCCTGGAGTGGAGCCGGGGCCAACGTCCTGACTTTC. As protein: CAWSGAGANVLTF.

This clonotype was observed many times. The rearrangement links TRBV20-1 to TRBJ2-3; D gene unclear. The V gene lost 5 bases and the J gene lost 2 bases, with 17 bases spanning the gap. CDR3 length: 15 residues. The germline V gene has CDR1 DFQATT and CDR2 SNEGSKA (reference sequence). CDR3 nucleotides: TGCAGTGCTGCCCGAGTTGAGGTCAACACAGATACGCAGTATTTT. This sequence encodes CSAARVEVNTDTQYF.

This clonotype was picked up many times. This rearrangement joins TRBV24-1 to TRBJ2-1; the match to TRBD1 covers 7 bases. The CDR3 runs to 16 residues. The J segment lost 1 base and the V segment lost 4 bases, leaving 6 bases of the junction unmatched. Looked up from germline, CDR1 is KGHDR and CDR2 is SFDVKD. DNA of the CDR3: TGTGCCACCAGTGACCCTGGACAGGAGTCCTACAATGAGCAGTTCTTC. Amino acids: CATSDPGQESYNEQFF.